Presented here are 26 T cell receptor beta chains from one specimen sequenced in a study of cytotoxic CD8 clonotypes in ibrutinib-treated CLL. This table comes from immunoSEQ multiplex PCR, and its TCRdb copy is limited to in-frame clones, with some not included. The sample carries 90,000 to 100,000 clones, more than 75% recorded once. The sequences come from PBMCs, collected after 12 months of ibrutinib treatment. These receptors came from a human donor with chronic lymphocytic leukemia.

The gene calls are TRBV5-4 and TRBJ1-1; the D is unclear. V lost 3 bases to trimming and J lost 4 bases, with 13 bases between them. The CDR3 covers 14 residues. Germline V gives CDR1 SGHNT, CDR2 YYREEE (reference sequence). CDR3 region: CASSYPGWPTEAFF. CDR3 DNA: TGTGCCAGCAGCTACCCCGGTTGGCCCACTGAAGCTTTCTTT.

This chain joins TRBV13 and TRBJ1-1; D uncertain. The CDR3 contains 12 residues. Trimming removed 3 bases at V and 7 bases at J, with 9 bases between. Germline V gene data show CDR1 as PRHDT and CDR2 as FYEKMQ (reference sequence). The CDR3 nucleotides are TGTGCCAGCAGCTTCGGGAGCGGTGAAGCTTTCTTT. Protein: CASSFGSGEAFF. Full variable domain (rest looked up from reference TRBV13 and TRBJ1-1): AAGVIQSPRHLIKEKRETATLKCYPIPRHDTVYWYQQGPGQDPQFLISFYEKMQSDKGSIPDRFSAQQFSDYHSELNMSSLELGDSALYFCASSFGSGEAFFGQGTRLTVV.

A note on this clone: The conserved phenylalanine or tryptophan normally closing the CDR3 is absent here, so this likely arose from a read error. It is unclear where the CDR3 begins or ends on the DNA, so no DNA is shown, and the CDR3 is as TCRdb lists it. The rearrangement uses TRBV20-1 and TRBJ1-2. Per germline, CDR1 DFQATT and CDR2 SNEGSKA (reference sequence). The CDR3 length is 10 residues, termini included. The CDR3 region is CSARDVGGVI.

This chain joins TRBV7-6 and TRBJ2-7; maybe TRBD2 (6 bases). The CDR3 runs to 16 residues. V lost 1 base and J lost 0, with 13 bases in between. The germline CDR1 and CDR2 sequences are SGHVS and FNYEAQ. The CDR3 sequence: CASSLGGTFSSYEQYF. As DNA, the CDR3 is TGTGCCAGCAGCTTAGGGGGGACTTTCTCCTCCTACGAGCAGTACTTC.

This clone is a singleton in its sample. The chain is built from TRBV28 and TRBJ2-7; 7 positions match TRBD2. Trimming at V came to 2 bases and at J to 4 bases, leaving 8 bases not matched to a gene. This CDR3 has 15 residues. Germline assignment: CDR1 MDHEN and CDR2 SYDVKM. The CDR3 nucleotides read TGTGCCAGCAGTTTAGTCTCGGGGGGATTTTACGAGCAGTACTTC. Encoded protein: CASSLVSGGFYEQYF.

This chain uses TRBV11-3 with TRBJ2-7; weak D call: TRBD1 (6 bases). The CDR3 extends over 15 amino acids. Trimming removed 3 bases from V and 2 bases from J, with 14 bases in between. The germline gives CDR1 SGHNT, CDR2 YENEEA. The CDR3 nucleotides are TGTGCCAGCAGCTTTAGCCAGGACAGAACCTACGAGCAGTACTTC. The encoded protein is CASSFSQDRTYEQYF.

V is TRBV5-8 and J is TRBJ2-1, with a weak D call TRBD2 (5 bases). Germline-derived CDR1 and CDR2 are SGHTS and YDEGEE. This CDR3 spans 13 amino acids. The V and J ends lost 0 bases and 7 bases respectively, with 8 bases between them. In nucleotides, the CDR3 is TGTGCCAGCAGCTTGGCCGGGGTGAATGAGCAGTTCTTC. It encodes CASSLAGVNEQFF.

As DNA, the CDR3 is TGCGCCAGCAGCCCGCGACAGGGCGCAGAGACCCAGTACTTC. Encoded protein: CASSPRQGAETQYF. The J gene is TRBJ2-5, the V gene TRBV5-1; TRBD1 aligns across 7 bases. The ends lost 4 bases at V and 4 bases at J; junction bases unmatched: 7. This CDR3 is built from 14 residues. The germline gives CDR1 SGHRS, CDR2 YFSETQ. The variable domain in full, completed from reference TRBV5-1 and TRBJ2-5, reads KAGVTQTPRYLIKTRGQQVTLSCSPISGHRSVSWYQQTPGQGLQFLFEYFSETQRNKGNFPGRFSGRQFSNSRSEMNVSTLELGDSALYLCASSPRQGAETQYFGPGTRLLVL.

The CDR3 here is CARSWKAGPGNTIYF. The DNA of the CDR3 is TGTGCCAGAAGCTGGAAAGCAGGGCCTGGAAACACCATATATTTT. J is TRBJ1-3 and V is TRBV5-3; weak D call: TRBD1 (5 bases). TRBV5-3 carries the ORF label, with uncertain function. The ends were cut back, 3 bases at V and 2 bases at J, with 12 bases in the middle. This CDR3 spans 15 amino acids.

V usage is TRBV4-3 and J usage is TRBJ2-2, with 7 bases fitting TRBD1. There are 17 residues in the CDR3. Germline CDR1 and CDR2: LGHNA and YSLEER. Germline trimming cut 3 bases from V and 0 bases from J; bases unmatched to any gene: 7. The CDR3 nucleotides are TGCGCCAGCAGCCATCCTGAGACAGGGTCGAACACCGGGGAGCTGTTTTTT. This gives the protein CASSHPETGSNTGELFF.

This chain joins TRBV4-2 and TRBJ1-5, with D unresolved. This CDR3 is 15 amino acids long. Germline lookup yields CDR1 LGHNA and CDR2 YNFKEQ. V lost 3 bases, J lost 1 base, and 10 bases lay in between. The CDR3 is CASSHDGTSNQPQHF. The CDR3, as DNA: TGTGCCAGCAGCCACGATGGAACCAGCAATCAGCCCCAGCATTTT.

The rearrangement uses TRBV18 and TRBJ1-4, with no clear D. The V gene lost 0 bases and the J gene lost 8 bases, with 7 bases spanning the gap. CDR3 length equals 13 residues. Germline V gene lookup returns CDR1 KGHSH and CDR2 LQKENI. In nucleotides, the CDR3 is TGTGCCAGCTCACCACCGGGAAAGGAAAAACTGTTTTTT. Protein sequence: CASSPPGKEKLFF.

This sequence joins TRBV19 and TRBJ1-2, with 7 bases aligning to TRBD1. The V and J ends lost 6 bases and 4 bases, in that order; junction bases with no gene match: 8. This CDR3 has 14 residues. Germline CDR1 is LNHDA and CDR2 is SQIVND (reference sequence). CDR3 in DNA: TGTGCCAGTAGGACGCAGGGGGTATCCTATGGCTACACCTTC. Amino acid sequence: CASRTQGVSYGYTF.

The chain uses TRBV7-2 and TRBJ2-3; no clear D. The CDR3 extends over 12 amino acids. Germline-derived CDR1 and CDR2 are SGHTA and FQGNSA. Deletions cut 0 bases from V and 4 bases from J, with 2 bases between. The CDR3 DNA sequence: TGTGCCAGCAGCTTAGCGGCAGATACGCAGTATTTT. Its protein product is CASSLAADTQYF.

V is TRBV25-1 and J is TRBJ2-5; 9 nucleotides line up with TRBD1. The V and J ends lost 2 bases and 3 bases, in that order; junction bases with no gene match: 7. CDR3 length: 16 amino acids. Germline-derived CDR1 and CDR2 are MGHDK and SYGVNS. In DNA, the CDR3 is TGTGCCAGCAGTGAAGCGGGACAGGGTTGGGAAGAGACCCAGTACTTC. Translation: CASSEAGQGWEETQYF.

This clone was counted at least ten times. The gene calls are TRBV28 and TRBJ2-3; TRBD2 is a possible D gene (6 bases). Looked up from germline, CDR1 is MDHEN and CDR2 is SYDVKM. V was pared by 6 bases and J by 8 bases, with 18 bases between. The CDR3 is 14 residues long. Here the CDR3 reads CASSHQRWGGTQYF. Here the CDR3 DNA reads TGTGCCAGCAGCCACCAGAGATGGGGAGGTACGCAGTATTTT.

The chain recombines TRBV5-6 with TRBJ1-6; D is uncertain. The V gene lost 0 bases and the J gene lost 11 bases, with 6 bases spanning the gap. The germline V gene encodes CDR1 SGHDT and CDR2 YYEEEE. The CDR3 extends over 12 amino acids. The CDR3 DNA follows: TGTGCCAGCAGCTTGGCCTCTCCACCCCTCCACTTT. This gives the protein CASSLASPPLHF.

The CDR3: CASSVGGDSIYEQYF. The CDR3 DNA reads TGTGCCAGCAGCGTAGGAGGGGACTCCATCTACGAGCAGTACTTC. V and J are TRBV9 and TRBJ2-7; tentative D call: TRBD2 (6 bases). CDR1 and CDR2 (germline): SGDLS, YYNGEE. The CDR3 runs 15 residues. Trimming took off 0 bases at V and 3 bases at J, with 13 bases between the two ends.

The CDR3 region has the DNA TGTGCCAGTAGTGCTCCGGGACAGGGGTACGAGCAGTACTTC. This translates into CASSAPGQGYEQYF. This chain connects TRBV19 to TRBJ2-7; 10 nucleotides agree with TRBD1. This CDR3 contains 14 residues. Germline trimming cut 5 bases from V and 4 bases from J; bases unmatched to any gene: 5. Germline V gene data show CDR1 as LNHDA and CDR2 as SQIVND (reference sequence).

This chain links TRBV6-5 with TRBJ1-2; no clear D. Trimming cost V 3 bases and J 0 bases, with 8 bases left between them. CDR1 is MNHEY, CDR2 SVGAGI, per germline. The CDR3 loop spans 14 amino acids. This chain's CDR3 is CASSYKGTNYGYTF. CDR3 sequence (DNA): TGTGCCAGCAGTTATAAGGGAACTAACTATGGCTACACCTTC.

As for this clone: A read error is the likely source, as a far larger clone sits one nucleotide away. This sample includes further DNA sequences coding for the same CDR3. The chain recombines TRBV13 with TRBJ2-6; D is uncertain. Trimming removed 4 bases at V and 3 bases at J, with 19 bases between. The CDR3 loop spans 18 amino acids. Germline CDR1 PRHDT, CDR2 FYEKMQ (reference sequence). CDR3 DNA sequence: TGTGCCAGCAGCTCCCCCCTAGGGCAGCCTAATGGGGCCAACGTCCTGACTTTC. Protein: CASSSPLGQPNGANVLTF.

V gene TRBV6-1 combines with J gene TRBJ2-1; D is unresolved. CDR1 is MNHNS, CDR2 SASEGT, per germline. Trimming stripped 3 bases from V and 5 bases from J, with 14 bases between. The CDR3 spans 15 residues. DNA of the CDR3: TGTGCCAGCAGTGACCTTTTAAGGGTGGACAATGAGCAGTTCTTC. Translating gives CASSDLLRVDNEQFF.

The V call is TRBV18, the J call TRBJ1-1; D may be TRBD1 (5 bases). Trimming shortened V by 2 bases and J by 5 bases, and 15 bases separated the two germline ends. CDR3 length: 15 amino acids. Germline V gives CDR1 KGHSH, CDR2 LQKENI. The CDR3 DNA sequence: TGTGCCAGCTCACCAATGGGGGGAAAAACTACTGAAGCTTTCTTT. This translates into CASSPMGGKTTEAFF.

The chain is built from TRBV27 and TRBJ2-4; 10 positions match TRBD1. Germline CDR1 reads MNHEY; CDR2 reads SMNVEV (reference sequence). V was pared by 6 bases and J by 2 bases, with 7 bases of the junction left unmatched. The CDR3 spans 16 residues. The CDR3 DNA reads TGTGCCAGCAGGGACAGGGGGACGGGACCCAAAAACATTCAGTACTTC. Amino acids: CASRDRGTGPKNIQYF.

Only one count was recorded for this clone. J is TRBJ1-5 and V is TRBV18; D unresolved. CDR3 length: 14 residues. Trimming pared 5 bases from V and 7 bases from J, leaving 15 bases between. Germline CDR1 reads KGHSH; CDR2 reads LQKENI. The CDR3 region has the DNA TGTGCCAGCTCAGTAGAGCCAGAGGGACAGCCCCAGCATTTT. Protein product: CASSVEPEGQPQHF.

This rearrangement joins TRBV5-5 to TRBJ1-2; D remains ambiguous. V lost 1 base and J lost 4, with 2 bases in between. From germline, CDR1 is SGHKS and CDR2 YYEKEE (reference sequence). The length of the CDR3 is 11 residues. CDR3 sequence reads: CASSLLYGYTF. Here the CDR3 DNA reads TGTGCCAGCAGCTTGCTCTATGGCTACACCTTC.